This TCR beta chain was captured by sequencing in a study of T cells in Graves' hyperthyroidism and ophthalmopathy (dated by TCRdb to the late 2010s). About the full investigation: Peripheral blood samples were taken at initial diagnosis, before any treatment was given. According to the paper, TCR Vbeta CDR3 sequencing was carried out on roughly 130 peripheral blood samples, which came from 40 to 45 ophthalmopathy, 80 or so hyperthyroidism and roughly 17 progressor patients. After blood sampling, hyperthyroidism patients were treated with methimazole at a starting dose of 30 mg daily, and ophthalmopathy patients were treated with high-dose intravenous methylprednisolone. A discovery cohort of about a hundred patients, approximately 45 with Graves' ophthalmopathy and more than 55 with stable Graves' hyperthyroidism, was used to find distinguishing TCR V-J signatures. Prospective prediction of ophthalmopathy was tested in an independent validation cohort consisting of some 19 hyperthyroidism patients and some 15 patients who later progressed to ophthalmopathy. In about 6 Graves' hyperthyroidism patients, the study also compared T-cell repertoires from thyroid tissue with T-cell repertoires from blood. The roughly 100 discovery patients were randomly split 7:3 into training and test sets. General findings and caveats noted by the study authors: No statistical method was used to fix the sample size in advance, and group allocation was not hidden from the investigators. In validation, the model predicted progression to ophthalmopathy with 55% to 71% sensitivity and 72% to 85% specificity, a median of about 6 months before onset. Most expanded thyroid clonotypes (frequency above 0.001) were also detected in blood, a finding suggesting that blood repertoires may reflect thyroid immune responses. In cross-validation, a model built on a 13 V-J signature told ophthalmopathy apart from stable hyperthyroidism with under 90% sensitivity and about 81% specificity, and in testing the same model reached 80%/75%.

In this sample, this clonotype turned up a few times. Its antigen is still unknown. No base quality information exists; no much larger clone differs at one position. TCR beta CDR3 regions were amplified from RNA transcripts. For the first round of RT-PCR on the TCR CDR3, the HTBI primer set was used together with the Qiagen OneStep RT-PCR kit. Libraries were constructed in a second round of multiplex PCR, after which size selection and purification were carried out. Sequencing of the libraries was done on an Illumina HiSeq2000 using paired-end 100 bp reads. Per the original workflow: SOAPnuke was used to process the raw data, throwing out any read that contained adapters or uncalled bases, had a mean Phred below 15, or lacked an exact constant-primer or identifier match. High-quality paired reads were merged with COPE v1.2.5, and unique nucleotide sequences were defined as clonotypes. MiTCR v1.1 was used to align clonotypes to the IMGT TRBV, TRBD and TRBJ reference segments. The analysis included only V-J combinations with a frequency above 0.0001, which together covered roughly 99% of the repertoires. A TCS score was defined as the ratio between F50 (clonal expansion) and ExV (chaos), using BLOSUM62-based TCRdist between CDR3 peptides within each V-J. Welch's t-statistics and random forest reduced around 520 V-J features to 13, which were used in a naive Bayes classifier (R e1071). In-frame beta chains were kept once TCRdb had trimmed the public reads at Q25 with fastp and called clones with MiXCR. Rows are unified per CDR3 protein, each entry keeping the most common DNA and genes. What appears here as the V and J calls and clone size reflects TCRdb's work, not the paper's. Within this sample are 560,000 or so distinct CDR3 sequences, with 20% of them counted one time only. 45% to 50% of the sample lies in the top ten.

Looking up the germline V gene yields CDR1 SGHTA and CDR2 FQGTGA. There are 15 amino acids in the CDR3, from cysteine to phenylalanine inclusive. Only the CDR3 DNA stays, 45 bases, in frame from base 1. V gives up 1 base and J gives up 2 bases, and the segment between their germline ends measures 12 bases. Moderately to severely active disease, a Clinical Activity Score of at least 3, a NOSPECS grade of at least 4, and a duration under 3 months were present in ophthalmopathy patients. The study excluded patients with uncontrolled infections, other autoimmune diseases, pregnancy or lactation. Diagnoses were established on the basis of clinical symptoms, serum thyroxine and TRAb, thyroid ultrasound, and orbital computed tomography. PBMCs were separated from approximately 9.9 ml of fresh peripheral blood using Ficoll-Paque density gradient centrifugation. Trizol reagent was used to extract total RNA, and RNA quality was then checked on an Agilent 2100 Bioanalyzer.

The chain uses TRBV7-3 and TRBJ2-7, and the D gene may be TRBD2, 5 bases matching. Material: blood. The sequence came from a man aged 40-50 years with Graves' ophthalmopathy. DNA sequence: TGTGCCAGCAGCTTAATGGCGGGCTCCCCCTACGAGCAGTACTTC. The translation is CASSLMAGSPYEQYF. The full variable domain, completed from the reference TRBV7-3 and TRBJ2-7 proteins outside the CDR3, reads GAGVSQTPSNKVTEKGKYVELRCDPISGHTALYWYRQSLGQGPEFLIYFQGTGAADDSGLPNDRFFAVRPEGSVSTLKIQRTERGDSAVYLCASSLMAGSPYEQYFGPGTRLTVT.